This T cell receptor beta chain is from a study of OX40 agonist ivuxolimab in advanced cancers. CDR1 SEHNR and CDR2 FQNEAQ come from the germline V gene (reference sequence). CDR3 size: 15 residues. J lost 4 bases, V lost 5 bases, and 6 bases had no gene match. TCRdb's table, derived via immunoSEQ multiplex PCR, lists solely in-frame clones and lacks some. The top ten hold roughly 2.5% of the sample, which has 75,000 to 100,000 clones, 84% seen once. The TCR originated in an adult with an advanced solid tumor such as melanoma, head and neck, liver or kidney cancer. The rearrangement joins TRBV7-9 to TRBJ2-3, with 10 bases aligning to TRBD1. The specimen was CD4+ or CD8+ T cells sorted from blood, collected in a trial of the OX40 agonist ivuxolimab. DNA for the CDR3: TGTGCCAGCAGCCACGGACAGGGGGATGCAGATACGCAGTATTTT. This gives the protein CASSHGQGDADTQYF.